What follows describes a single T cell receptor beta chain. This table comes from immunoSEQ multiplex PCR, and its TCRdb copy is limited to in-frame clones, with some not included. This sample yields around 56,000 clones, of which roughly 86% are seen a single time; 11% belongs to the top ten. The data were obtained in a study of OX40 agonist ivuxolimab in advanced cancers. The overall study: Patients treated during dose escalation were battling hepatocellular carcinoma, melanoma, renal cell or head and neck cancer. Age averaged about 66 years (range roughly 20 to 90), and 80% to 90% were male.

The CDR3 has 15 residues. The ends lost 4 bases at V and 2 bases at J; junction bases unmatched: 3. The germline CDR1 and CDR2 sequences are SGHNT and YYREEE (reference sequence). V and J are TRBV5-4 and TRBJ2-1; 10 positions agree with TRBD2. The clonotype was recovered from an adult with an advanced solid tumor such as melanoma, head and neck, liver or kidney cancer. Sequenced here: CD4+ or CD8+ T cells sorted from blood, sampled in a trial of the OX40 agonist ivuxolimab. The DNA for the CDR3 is TGTGCCAGCAGCCTAGCGGGAGCCGCCTACAATGAGCAGTTCTTC. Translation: CASSLAGAAYNEQFF.